This entry lists 9 T cell receptor beta chains sequenced from one sample in a study of T cell repertoires in cytomegalovirus infection. TCRdb called the reads again in MiXCR, with one record for every CDR3 protein. The data contain a few hundred thousand distinct CDR3 sequences, around 20% of them singletons. These TCRs are of unknown antigen specificity. The starting material was cultured PBMCs, obtained from culture after CMV antigen stimulation. The source of these receptors is a human donor in good health (CMV status not recorded). Some clones in this sample may be carry-over from other donors' samples.

V gene TRBV6-5 combines with J gene TRBJ2-3; possibly TRBD1 for D (6 bases). Between the trimmed V and J ends, which lost 5 bases and 5 bases, there was a span of 14 bases. Germline V gene sequence: CDR1 MNHEY, CDR2 SVGAGI. The CDR3 covers 14 residues. CDR3 bases: TGTGCCAGCAGTCTCGGCCAGGGGATAGATACGCAGTATTTT. Residues: CASSLGQGIDTQYF.

The rearrangement uses TRBV5-1 and TRBJ2-1; a possible D gene is TRBD1 (6 bases). The germline V gene encodes CDR1 SGHRS and CDR2 YFSETQ. The CDR3 loop spans 15 amino acids. V was pared by 3 bases and J by 4 bases, with 14 bases between. The chain's CDR3 is CASSSTTDSYNEQFF. The DNA for the CDR3 is TGCGCCAGCAGCTCAACAACGGACAGTTACAATGAGCAGTTCTTC.

This clonotype was picked up a small number of times. V usage is TRBV15 and J usage is TRBJ2-7; TRBD2 aligns across 9 bases. Trimming at V came to 0 bases and at J to 7 bases, leaving 4 bases not matched to a gene. The CDR3 is 14 amino acids. The germline CDR1 and CDR2 sequences are LNHNV and YYDKDF (reference sequence). The CDR3 DNA follows: TGTGCCACCAGCAGAGATTTGCGGGAGGGAGAGCAGTACTTC. Amino acids: CATSRDLREGEQYF.

This clonotype came up a few times. The chain has TRBV20-1 and TRBJ2-3, with D hard to call. Looked up from germline, CDR1 is DFQATT and CDR2 is SNEGSKA (reference sequence). Trimming shortened V by 0 bases and J by 2 bases, and 12 bases separated the two germline ends. CDR3 length: 15 amino acids. CDR3 loop: CSARDLSLYTDTQYF. CDR3 DNA sequence: TGCAGTGCTAGAGATCTCAGTTTGTACACAGATACGCAGTATTTT.

This clonotype was counted a few times. CDR3 loop: CASSLAPRQNTEAFF. The CDR3 region has the DNA TGTGCCAGCAGCTTAGCCCCCCGGCAGAACACTGAAGCTTTCTTT. This chain links TRBV7-2 with TRBJ1-1; D is ambiguous. Germline V lookup: CDR1 SGHTA, CDR2 FQGNSA. This CDR3 contains 15 residues. Trimming shortened V by 0 bases and J by 1 base, and 9 bases separated the two germline ends.

By its share, this clonotype is medium-sized. The genes are TRBV10-2 and TRBJ2-5, with D possibly being TRBD2 (5 bases). V dropped 3 bases and J dropped 5 bases, with 19 bases sitting between them. CDR3 length: 16 amino acids. Germline CDR1 is WSHSY and CDR2 is SAAADI. The CDR3 DNA reads as TGCGCCAGCAGTGACCTACTAGTCCCGTCGAGGGAGACCCAGTACTTC. This translates into CASSDLLVPSRETQYF.

In its sample, this clonotype was seen many times. The genes are TRBV7-2 and TRBJ2-1; 10 bases are shared with TRBD2. V shed 1 base and J 8 bases; nucleotides not matched to a gene: 8. From germline, CDR1 is SGHTA and CDR2 FQGNSA. The CDR3 sequence is 16 residues long. Here the CDR3 reads CASSLVVASGRHEQFF. The CDR3, as DNA: TGTGCCAGCAGCTTAGTCGTTGCTAGCGGGAGACATGAGCAGTTCTTC.

This sequence joins TRBV12-3 or TRBV12-4 and TRBJ2-7, with TRBD2 matching 8 bases. V lost 6 bases to trimming and J lost 1 base; unmatched junction nucleotides: 11. The CDR3 runs 16 residues. The CDR3 protein is CASRPQTGGPSYEQYF. The CDR3 DNA is TGTGCCAGCAGACCCCAGACGGGAGGGCCTTCCTACGAGCAGTACTTC.

The chain couples TRBV11-2 to TRBJ2-7; TRBD2 might be the D (6 bases). The germline V gene encodes CDR1 SGHAT and CDR2 FQNNGV. V lost 7 bases and J 5 bases, leaving 15 bases between the germline ends. The length of the CDR3 is 13 residues. For the CDR3, the DNA is TGTGCCAGCACACGGGACTGGACCGACGAGCAGTACTTC. Translated, it gives CASTRDWTDEQYF.